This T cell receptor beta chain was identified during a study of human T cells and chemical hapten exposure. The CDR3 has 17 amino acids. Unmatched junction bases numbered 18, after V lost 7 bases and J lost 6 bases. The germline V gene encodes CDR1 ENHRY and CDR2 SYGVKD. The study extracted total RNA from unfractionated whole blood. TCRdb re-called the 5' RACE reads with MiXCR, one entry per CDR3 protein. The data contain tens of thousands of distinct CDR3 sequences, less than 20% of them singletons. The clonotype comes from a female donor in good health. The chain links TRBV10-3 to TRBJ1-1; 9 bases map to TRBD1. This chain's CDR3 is CAITPGGGQGGGAEAFF. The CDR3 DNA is TGTGCCATCACTCCCGGTGGGGGACAGGGCGGAGGAGCTGAAGCTTTCTTT.